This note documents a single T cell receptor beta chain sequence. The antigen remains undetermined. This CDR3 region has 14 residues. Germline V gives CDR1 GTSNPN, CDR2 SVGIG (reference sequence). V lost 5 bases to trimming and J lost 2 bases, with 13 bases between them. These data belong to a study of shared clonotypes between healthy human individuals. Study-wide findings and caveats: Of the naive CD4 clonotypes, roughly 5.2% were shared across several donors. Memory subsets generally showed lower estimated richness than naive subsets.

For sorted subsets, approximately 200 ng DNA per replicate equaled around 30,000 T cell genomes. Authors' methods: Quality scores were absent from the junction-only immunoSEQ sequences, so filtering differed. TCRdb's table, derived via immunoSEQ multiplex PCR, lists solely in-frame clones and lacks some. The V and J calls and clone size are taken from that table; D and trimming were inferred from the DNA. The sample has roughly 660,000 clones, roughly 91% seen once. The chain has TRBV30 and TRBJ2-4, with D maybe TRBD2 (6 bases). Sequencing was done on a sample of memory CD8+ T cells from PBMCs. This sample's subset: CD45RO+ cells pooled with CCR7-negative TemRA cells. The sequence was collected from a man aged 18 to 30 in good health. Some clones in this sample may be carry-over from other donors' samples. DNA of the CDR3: TGTGCCTGGGCCGTTCGGGGGTCCAAAAACATTCAGTACTTC. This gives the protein CAWAVRGSKNIQYF. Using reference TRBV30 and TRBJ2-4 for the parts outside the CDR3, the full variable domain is SQTIHQWPATLVQPVGSPLSLECTVEGTSNPNLYWYRQAAGRGLQLLFYSVGIGQISSEVPQNLSASRPQDRQFILSSKKLLLSDSGFYLCAWAVRGSKNIQYFGAGTRLSVL.